This T cell receptor (beta chain) was recorded in a study of blood T cell repertoires in COVID-19. Study-wide context: The origin of the acute and convalescent COVID-19 samples was the United States, Italy and Spain. T cells, B-cell-depleted T cells, or PBMCs supplied cDNA or gDNA.

As originally analysed: Amplification of reference gene primers was used by the study to estimate nucleated cell counts. Only in-frame clones appear in the TCRdb table, and some are missing; sequencing was by immunoSEQ multiplex PCR. The V and J calls and clone size are taken from that table; D and trimming were inferred from the DNA. The sample includes 65,000 or so clones, 90% seen only once; the top ten take 0.95% to 1.5%. CDR3 length: 15 residues. The V gene's germline CDR1 is LGHDT and CDR2 YNNKEL (reference sequence). J lost 5 bases, V lost 4 bases, and 8 bases had no gene match. This sequence originates from a man aged 60 to 69 with acute or convalescent COVID-19. The sample comprised peripheral blood. The chain links TRBV3-1 (or the pseudogene TRBV3-2) to TRBJ1-2; TRBD1 aligns across 9 bases. CDR3 residues: CASSPRDREPYGYTF. CDR3 sequence (DNA): TGTGCCAGCAGCCCCCGGGACAGGGAACCTTATGGCTACACCTTC.